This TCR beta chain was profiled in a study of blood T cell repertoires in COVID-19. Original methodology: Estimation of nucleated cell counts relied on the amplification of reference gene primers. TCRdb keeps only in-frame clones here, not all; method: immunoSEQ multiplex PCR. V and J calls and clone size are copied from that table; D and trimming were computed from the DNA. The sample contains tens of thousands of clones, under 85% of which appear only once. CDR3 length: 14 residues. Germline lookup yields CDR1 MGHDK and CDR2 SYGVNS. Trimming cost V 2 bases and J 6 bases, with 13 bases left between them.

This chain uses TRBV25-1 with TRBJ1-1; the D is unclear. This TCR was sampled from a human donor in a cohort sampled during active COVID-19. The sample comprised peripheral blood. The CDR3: CASSEQAGEPEAFF. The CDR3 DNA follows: TGTGCCAGCAGTGAACAGGCTGGTGAGCCTGAAGCTTTCTTT.